A single sample is the source of the 17 T cell receptor beta chains below, sequenced in a study of T cells in women clearing cervical HPV infection. Method: immunoSEQ multiplex PCR; TCRdb's copy keeps in-frame clones and lacks some. The sample totals tens of thousands of clones; its top ten clones hold around 21%. The source material was blood buffy coat. These receptors originate from a woman aged 18-69 years with a cervical HPV16 infection that either progressed to CIN3+ or cleared (not recorded which).

As to this clone: The read stops 3 residues short of the end of the CDR3; the missing end is completed from the germline J gene. J is TRBJ2-4 and V is TRBV14; D unclear. V was cut by 4 bases and J by 0 bases, with 4 bases left in between. The CDR3 consists of 13 residues. Germline V lookup: CDR1 SGHDN, CDR2 FVKESK. CDR3 sequence: CASSPRAKNIQYF. The DNA read from the CDR3 is TGTGCCAGCAGCCCCCGAGCCAAAAACATT.

Of note for this clone: The read comes to an end 3 residues before the CDR3 does, leaving the germline J gene to fill in the end. V and J are TRBV19 and TRBJ1-1; 7 bases align to TRBD1. The length of the CDR3 is 13 residues. Germline loops: CDR1 LNHDA, CDR2 SQIVND (reference sequence). J lost 4 bases, V lost 6 bases, and 5 bases had no gene match. CDR3 DNA (partial): TGTGCCAGTAGCTGGCAGGGGGGCACTGAA. This sequence encodes CASSWQGGTE. The complete CDR3 sequence is CASSWQGGTEAFF.

With respect to this clone: The CDR3 goes on 3 residues after the read ends, and that part is filled in from the germline J gene. The rearrangement uses TRBV29-1 and TRBJ2-2, with TRBD1 matching over 7 bases. The germline CDR1 and CDR2 sequences are SQVTM and ANQGSEA. The CDR3 runs to 16 residues. The sequenced part of the CDR3 DNA is TGCAGCGTAACAACAGGGGCTTACTCTGGGGCCAACGTG. Encoded protein: CSVTTGAYSGANV. The entire CDR3 sequence reads CSVTTGAYSGANVLFF.

As for this clone: The CDR3 extends 3 residues past the end of the read, so its final part is completed from the germline J gene. The rearrangement links TRBV5-4 to TRBJ1-2; D not resolved. Per germline, CDR1 SGHNT and CDR2 YYREEE (reference sequence). The CDR3 is 14 residues long. Trimming pared 4 bases from V and 4 bases from J, leaving 14 bases between. CDR3 region: CASSPGSESYGYTF. CDR3 DNA, as far as it was read: TGTGCCAGCAGCCCGGGGAGTGAGAGCTATGGC.

Note on this clone: From the germline J gene comes the end of the CDR3, since the read stops 3 residues before it. The chain uses TRBV5-1 and TRBJ2-7; 7 positions agree with TRBD2. In germline, CDR1 is SGHRS, CDR2 YFSETQ. The ends lost 2 bases at V and 3 bases at J; junction bases unmatched: 5. The CDR3 contains 14 residues. The chain's CDR3 is CASSLQRDDYEQYF. CDR3 DNA, as far as it was read: TGCGCCAGCAGCTTACAGCGGGATGACTACGAG.

As regards this clone: From the germline J gene comes the end of the CDR3, since the read stops 3 residues before it. This chain uses TRBV15 with TRBJ2-7; D is possibly TRBD1 (6 bases). The V gene's germline CDR1 is LNHNV and CDR2 YYDKDF (reference sequence). The CDR3 is made up of 13 amino acids. Trimming left V 0 bases short and J 4 bases short, with 7 bases between. The DNA read from the CDR3 is TGTGCCACCAGCAGAGACAGGGGATACGAG. It is translated as CATSRDRGYE. The whole CDR3 protein is CATSRDRGYEQYF.

A word on this clone: The CDR3 extends 3 residues past the end of the read, so its final part is completed from the germline J gene. This chain links TRBV11-2 with TRBJ2-7; 7 bases map to TRBD2. V lost 5 bases, J lost 3 bases, and 10 bases stayed unmatched. CDR1 is SGHAT and CDR2 is FQNNGV in the germline V gene. This CDR3 spans 15 amino acids. Incomplete CDR3 DNA: TGTGCCAGCAGCCTCCGGGTAGCGGGTGGCTACGAG. Residues: CASSLRVAGGYE. The complete CDR3 sequence is CASSLRVAGGYEQYF.

Remarks on this clone: The CDR3 end is not reached by the read, which stops 3 residues before it; the germline J gene fills it in. The chain links TRBV12-3 or TRBV12-4 to TRBJ1-1, with 8 bases lining up with TRBD1. The trim removed 5 bases at V and 1 base at J, leaving 0 bases unmatched. This CDR3 region has 13 residues. CDR3 DNA (partial): TGTGCCAGCAGTCAGGGGGCGAACACTGAA. As protein: CASSQGANTE. Given in full, the CDR3 is CASSQGANTEAFF.

A word on this clone: Read data end 3 residues before the CDR3 end; the end is taken from the germline J gene. The V and J genes are TRBV2 and TRBJ2-1; 13 bases are a match to TRBD2. J lost 2 bases, V lost 6 bases, and 4 bases had no gene match. The CDR3 runs to 16 residues. Germline V gene sequence: CDR1 SNHLY, CDR2 FYNNEI. The CDR3 sequence: CASRPGTSGTYNEQFF. The CDR3 bases that were read are TGTGCCAGCAGACCCGGGACTAGCGGGACCTACAATGAG.

A remark on this clone: The CDR3 is cut off 3 residues early in the read; its end comes from the germline J gene. The chain couples TRBV5-6 to TRBJ1-1, with a tentative D call TRBD1 (5 bases). The CDR3 has 14 residues. Per germline, CDR1 SGHDT and CDR2 YYEEEE. V was cut by 1 base and J by 0 bases, with 7 bases left in between. CDR3 bases read: TGTGCCAGCAGCTTGTGGGGGGTGAACACTGAA. Translated: CASSLWGVNTE. The complete CDR3 protein is CASSLWGVNTEAFF.

Concerning this clone itself: The read terminates 3 residues ahead of where the CDR3 ends, so the germline J gene completes it. This chain uses TRBV19 with TRBJ2-7, with TRBD1 identical over 9 bases. This CDR3 is built from 13 residues. Germline V CDR1 and CDR2: LNHDA, SQIVND (reference sequence). J was trimmed by 6 bases and V by 7 bases; bases with no gene match: 7. The sequenced part of the CDR3 DNA is TGTGCCAGTAAGGGGACAGGGTCGGGCGAG. Translation gives CASKGTGSGE. In full, the CDR3 is CASKGTGSGEQYF.

Note on this clone: The sequence runs out 3 residues before the end of the CDR3; the remainder is reconstructed from the germline J gene. V and J are TRBV5-1 and TRBJ1-2; possible D gene TRBD1, 5 bases. Trimming took 7 bases from V and 1 from J, leaving 11 bases between them. The CDR3 totals 13 residues. Germline-derived CDR1 and CDR2 are SGHRS and YFSETQ. The covered CDR3 bases are TGCGCCAGCGGCCCTCAGGGTAACTATGGC. Amino acids: CASGPQGNYG. Given in full, the CDR3 is CASGPQGNYGYTF. The entire variable domain, with the rest obtained from reference TRBV5-1 and TRBJ1-2, is as follows: KAGVTQTPRYLIKTRGQQVTLSCSPISGHRSVSWYQQTPGQGLQFLFEYFSETQRNKGNFPGRFSGRQFSNSRSEMNVSTLELGDSALYLCASGPQGNYGYTFGSGTRLTVV.

As to this clone: The CDR3 end falls 3 residues outside the read, so it is completed with the germline J gene. The V and J genes are TRBV19 and TRBJ2-2; a possible D gene is TRBD2 (6 bases). CDR1 and CDR2 (germline): LNHDA, SQIVND (reference sequence). The CDR3 extends over 15 amino acids. CDR3 sequence: CASRWRALPNEKLFF. The sequenced CDR3 bases are TGTGCCAGTAGGTGGAGGGCTCTCCCTAATGAAAAG.

About this clone itself: Read data end 3 residues before the CDR3 end; the end is taken from the germline J gene. This chain links TRBV5-8 with TRBJ1-1, with D hard to call. Germline CDR1 is SGHTS and CDR2 is YDEGEE. CDR3 size: 13 residues. The V gene lost 5 bases and the J gene lost 1 base, with 9 bases spanning the gap. The sequenced part of the CDR3 DNA is TGTGCCAGCAGTCGAACAGCGAACACTGAA. Translated: CASSRTANTE. The entire CDR3 sequence reads CASSRTANTEAFF.

About this clone itself: The CDR3 is cut off 3 residues early in the read; its end comes from the germline J gene. The V gene is TRBV28, the J gene TRBJ1-2; a weak D match, TRBD1 (6 bases). Per germline, CDR1 MDHEN and CDR2 SYDVKM. V lost 7 bases and J lost 0, with 12 bases in between. CDR3 length: 14 amino acids. The CDR3 loop reads CASNTGPANYGYTF. Partial CDR3 DNA: TGTGCCAGCAATACAGGGCCGGCTAACTATGGC.

Turning to this clone: With the read ending 3 residues before the CDR3 end, the germline J gene is used to fill in that end. This chain connects TRBV5-4 to TRBJ2-5; 7 bases line up with TRBD1. Germline V gene lookup returns CDR1 SGHNT and CDR2 YYREEE (reference sequence). CDR3 length equals 13 residues. V lost 4 bases, J lost 3 bases, and 3 bases stayed unmatched. The chain's CDR3 is CASSEGTEETQYF. CDR3 DNA (partial): TGTGCCAGCAGCGAGGGGACAGAAGAGACC.

As concerns this clone: The read comes to an end 3 residues before the CDR3 does, leaving the germline J gene to fill in the end. The rearrangement uses TRBV7-6 and TRBJ2-3, with 9 bases that match TRBD1. CDR1 and CDR2 (germline): SGHVS, FNYEAQ. This CDR3 region has 16 residues. Unmatched junction bases numbered 7, after V lost 1 base and J lost 5 bases. The CDR3 DNA, read in part, is TGTGCCAGCAGCTTAGTTGGGGGACAGGGTCAAGATACG. It codes for CASSLVGGQGQDT. The entire CDR3 protein reads CASSLVGGQGQDTQYF.